The rows below give T cell receptor beta chains drawn from one sample of a study of blood T cell repertoires in COVID-19. Data came from immunoSEQ multiplex PCR; TCRdb stores just in-frame clones and leaves some out. The sample includes around 230,000 clones, roughly 86% of them seen just once. Sequencing was performed on PBMCs or T cells enriched from blood (not recorded which). The receptors were sampled from a woman in her forties with acute COVID-19. CDR3s include the opening cysteine and the closing phenylalanine or tryptophan. D genes are given only for firm matches. For some rows the clone size is stated as once, few or many, or as a class when expanded; others skip it.

TGTGCCAGCGGCACCCCGGGACAGGGTAACACAGATACGCAGTATTTT,CASGTPGQGNTDTQYF,TRBD1,TRBJ2-3,-,TRBV7-9
TGTGCCAGCAGTTACACGGGTACGACAGATACGCAGTATTTT,CASSYTGTTDTQYF,-,TRBJ2-3,-,TRBV6-5
TGTGCCAGCAGCGGGATCTATGGCTACACCTTC,CASSGIYGYTF,-,TRBJ1-2,-,TRBV28
TGTGCCAGCAGCCTACCGACTAGCGGGAACTCCTACGAGCAGTACTTC,CASSLPTSGNSYEQYF,TRBD2,TRBJ2-7,-,TRBV3-1/TRBV3-2
TGCAGCGTTTCATTTACAGGGGGATCTGGAAACACCATATATTTT,CSVSFTGGSGNTIYF,TRBD1,TRBJ1-3,-,TRBV29-1
TGTGCCAGCAGCACTATAGGGGGTAACTATGGCTACACCTTC,CASSTIGGNYGYTF,-,TRBJ1-2,-,TRBV9
TGTGCCAGCAGCACAAACACTGAAGCTTTCTTT,CASSTNTEAFF,-,TRBJ1-1,-,TRBV11-2
TGTGCCAGCAACCACAGGGGTAGGCCTTACGAGCAGTACTTC,CASNHRGRPYEQYF,TRBD1,TRBJ2-7,-,TRBV6-5
TGTGCCAGCAGCTTAGGTAACGAGATTCCCTACAATGAGCAGTTCTTC,CASSLGNEIPYNEQFF,-,TRBJ2-1,-,TRBV11-2
TGTGCCAGCAGCATTACAACAGGGGGGGGCACAGATACGCAGTATTTT,CASSITTGGGTDTQYF,-,TRBJ2-3,few,TRBV7-9
TGTGCCACCAGCAGGTCGACAGGAAACACAGATACGCAGTATTTT,CATSRSTGNTDTQYF,-,TRBJ2-3,-,TRBV15
TGTGCCAGTAGTATTCTAATTGGGACAGGGGGCTCCTACGAGCAGTACTTC,CASSILIGTGGSYEQYF,TRBD1,TRBJ2-7,once,TRBV19
TGTGCCAGTAGTATTCAACAGGGGAGCAATGAGCAGTTCTTC,CASSIQQGSNEQFF,TRBD1,TRBJ2-1,-,TRBV19
TGTGCCAGCAGCCAAGATCGCACCGCGGGGGCCGAGCAGTACTTC,CASSQDRTAGAEQYF,-,TRBJ2-7,-,TRBV3-1/TRBV3-2
TGTGCCAGCAGCAAAACCGGACAGGCCAGCTATGGCTACACCTTC,CASSKTGQASYGYTF,-,TRBJ1-2,-,TRBV21-1
TGTGCCAGCAGCCAAGACCCTAGGAGGACAGATACGCAGTATTTT,CASSQDPRRTDTQYF,-,TRBJ2-3,-,TRBV3-1/TRBV3-2
TGTGCCAGCAGCTTAGTACAGGATACGCAGTATTTT,CASSLVQDTQYF,-,TRBJ2-3,-,TRBV7-9
TGTGCCGCCTCCGGGACAGGGCGCACCGGGGAGCTGTTTTTT,CAASGTGRTGELFF,TRBD1,TRBJ2-2,-,TRBV10-3
TGTGCCAGCAGGGGACACGGGGACTACGAGCAGTACTTC,CASRGHGDYEQYF,-,TRBJ2-7,-,TRBV12-3/TRBV12-4
TGTGCTAGTGGCCCCGTAGCGGGAGGGCCCCACTACGAGCAGTACTTC,CASGPVAGGPHYEQYF,TRBD2,TRBJ2-7,few,TRBV12-5
TGTGCCAGCAGCTTGGAGACAGGGGGCGGAGAGCAGTACTTC,CASSLETGGGEQYF,TRBD1,TRBJ2-7,once,TRBV5-4
TGTGCCACCAGTACAGGGGGCGGAGAGCAGTACTTC,CATSTGGGEQYF,TRBD1,TRBJ2-7,-,TRBV24-1
TGTGCCAGCAGCCTACAGGGGGCTAGCACTGAAGCTTTCTTT,CASSLQGASTEAFF,TRBD1,TRBJ1-1,-,TRBV2
TGTGCCAGCACCAGACTGGAGGGGGAGACCCAGTACTTC,CASTRLEGETQYF,-,TRBJ2-5,-,TRBV7-2
TGTGCCAGCAGCATCACTAGCGGATTCACAGATACGCAGTATTTT,CASSITSGFTDTQYF,TRBD2,TRBJ2-3,-,TRBV7-9
TGTGCCAGCAGCGATCGGGACAGGGGGGAAGAGACCCAGTACTTC,CASSDRDRGEETQYF,TRBD1,TRBJ2-5,-,TRBV3-1/TRBV3-2
TGTGCCAGCAGACAGGGGGACGGGGCCAACGTCCTGACTTTC,CASRQGDGANVLTF,TRBD1,TRBJ2-6,-,TRBV2
TGTGCCAGCAGCTCCTACAGAACTGGGGCCAACGTCCTGACTTTC,CASSSYRTGANVLTF,-,TRBJ2-6,-,TRBV13
TGTGCCAGTAGTGAACACCCGGACAGGGTTGAAGCTTTCTTT,CASSEHPDRVEAFF,TRBD1,TRBJ1-1,-,TRBV19
TGTGCCACCAGTGGCCGGGACAAAAATGGGGTGAACACTGAAGCTTTCTTT,CATSGRDKNGVNTEAFF,-,TRBJ1-1,-,TRBV24-1
TGTGCCAGTAGTACCGGAGGTCCTCTTGAGCAGTTCTTC,CASSTGGPLEQFF,-,TRBJ2-1,-,TRBV19